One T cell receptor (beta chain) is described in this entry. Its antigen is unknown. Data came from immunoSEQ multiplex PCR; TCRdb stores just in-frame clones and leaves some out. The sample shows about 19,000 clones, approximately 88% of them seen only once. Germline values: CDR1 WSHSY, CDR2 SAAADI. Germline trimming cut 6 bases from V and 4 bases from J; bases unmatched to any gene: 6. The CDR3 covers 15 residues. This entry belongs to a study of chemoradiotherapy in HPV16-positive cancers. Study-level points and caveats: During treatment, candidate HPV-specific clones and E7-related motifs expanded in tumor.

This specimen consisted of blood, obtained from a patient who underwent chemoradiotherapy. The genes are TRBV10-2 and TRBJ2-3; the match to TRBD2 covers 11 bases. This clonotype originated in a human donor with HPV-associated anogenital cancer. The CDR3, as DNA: TGCGCCAGCAGGGATAGCGGGGGGGCTCCAGATACGCAGTATTTT. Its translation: CASRDSGGAPDTQYF.